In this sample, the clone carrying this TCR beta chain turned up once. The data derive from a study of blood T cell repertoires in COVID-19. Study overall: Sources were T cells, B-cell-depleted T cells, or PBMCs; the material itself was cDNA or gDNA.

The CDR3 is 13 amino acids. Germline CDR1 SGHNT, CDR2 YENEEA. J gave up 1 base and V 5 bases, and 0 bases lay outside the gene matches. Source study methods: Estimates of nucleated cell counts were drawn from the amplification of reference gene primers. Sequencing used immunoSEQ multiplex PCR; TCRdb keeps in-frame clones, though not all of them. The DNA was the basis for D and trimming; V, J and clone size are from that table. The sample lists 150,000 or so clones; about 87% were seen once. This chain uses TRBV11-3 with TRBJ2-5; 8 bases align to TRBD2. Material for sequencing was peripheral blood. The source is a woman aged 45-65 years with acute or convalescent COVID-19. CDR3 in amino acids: CASSSGSQETQYF. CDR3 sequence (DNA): TGTGCCAGCAGCAGCGGGAGCCAAGAGACCCAGTACTTC. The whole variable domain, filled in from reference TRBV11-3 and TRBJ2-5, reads EAGVVQSPRYKIIEKKQPVAFWCNPISGHNTLYWYLQNLGQGPELLIRYENEEAVDDSQLPKDRFSAERLKGVDSTLKIQPAELGDSAVYLCASSSGSQETQYFGPGTRLLVL.